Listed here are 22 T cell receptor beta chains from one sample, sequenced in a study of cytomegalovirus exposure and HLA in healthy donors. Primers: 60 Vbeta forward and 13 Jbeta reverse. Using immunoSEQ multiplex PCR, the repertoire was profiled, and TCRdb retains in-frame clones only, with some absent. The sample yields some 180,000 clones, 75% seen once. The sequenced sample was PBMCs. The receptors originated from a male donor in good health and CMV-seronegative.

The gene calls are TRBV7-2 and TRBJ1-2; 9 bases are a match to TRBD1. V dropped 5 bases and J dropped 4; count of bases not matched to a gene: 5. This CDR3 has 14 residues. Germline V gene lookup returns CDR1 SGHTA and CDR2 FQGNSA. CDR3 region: CASSLGQGVYGYTF. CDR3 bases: TGTGCCAGCAGCCTGGGACAGGGAGTCTATGGCTACACCTTC.

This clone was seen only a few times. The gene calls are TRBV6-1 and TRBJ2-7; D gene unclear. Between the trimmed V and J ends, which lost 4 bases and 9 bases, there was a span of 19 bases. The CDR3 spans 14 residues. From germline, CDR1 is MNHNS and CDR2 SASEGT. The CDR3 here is CASSVGYRRHGQYF. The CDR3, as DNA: TGTGCCAGCAGTGTGGGCTACCGCCGCCACGGGCAGTACTTC.

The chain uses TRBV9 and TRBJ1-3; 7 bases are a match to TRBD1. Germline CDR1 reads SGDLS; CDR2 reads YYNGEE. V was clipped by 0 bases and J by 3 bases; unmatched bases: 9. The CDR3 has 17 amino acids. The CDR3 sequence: CASSVEEGGAFGNTIYF. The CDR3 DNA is TGTGCCAGCAGCGTAGAAGAAGGGGGCGCCTTTGGAAACACCATATATTTT.

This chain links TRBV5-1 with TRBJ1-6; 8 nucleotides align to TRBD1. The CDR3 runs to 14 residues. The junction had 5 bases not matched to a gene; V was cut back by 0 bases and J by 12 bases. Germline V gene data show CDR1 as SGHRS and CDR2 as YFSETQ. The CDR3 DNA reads TGCGCCAGCAGCTTGGAGGGACAGGAGGAACCCCTCCACTTT. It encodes CASSLEGQEEPLHF.

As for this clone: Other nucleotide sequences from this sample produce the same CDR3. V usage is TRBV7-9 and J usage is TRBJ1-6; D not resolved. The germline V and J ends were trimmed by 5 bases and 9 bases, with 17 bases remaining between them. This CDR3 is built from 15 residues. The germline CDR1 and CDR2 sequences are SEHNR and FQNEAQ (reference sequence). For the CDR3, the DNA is TGTGCCAGCAGCCTAGAAAGGAGCGTGGCTTCACCCCTCCACTTT. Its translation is CASSLERSVASPLHF.

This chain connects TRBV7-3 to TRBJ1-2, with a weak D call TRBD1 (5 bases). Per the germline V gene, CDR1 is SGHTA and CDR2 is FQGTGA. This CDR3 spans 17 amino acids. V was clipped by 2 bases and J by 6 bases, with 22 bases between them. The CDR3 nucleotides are TGTGCCAGCAGCTTAGAGGGTTCTGGGCAGGGAGGGGATGGCTACACCTTC. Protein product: CASSLEGSGQGGDGYTF.

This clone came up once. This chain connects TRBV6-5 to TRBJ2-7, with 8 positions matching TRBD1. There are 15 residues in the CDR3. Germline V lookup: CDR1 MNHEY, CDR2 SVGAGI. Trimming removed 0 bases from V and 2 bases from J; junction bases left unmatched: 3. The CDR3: CASSYSGQGAYEQYF. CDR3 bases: TGTGCCAGCAGTTACTCCGGACAGGGTGCCTACGAGCAGTACTTC.

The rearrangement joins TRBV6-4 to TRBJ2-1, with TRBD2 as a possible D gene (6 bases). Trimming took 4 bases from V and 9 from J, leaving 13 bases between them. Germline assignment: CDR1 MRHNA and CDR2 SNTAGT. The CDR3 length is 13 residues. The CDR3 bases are TGTGCCAGCAGTGGCTCTAGCGTAAGTGAGCAGTTCTTC. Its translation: CASSGSSVSEQFF.

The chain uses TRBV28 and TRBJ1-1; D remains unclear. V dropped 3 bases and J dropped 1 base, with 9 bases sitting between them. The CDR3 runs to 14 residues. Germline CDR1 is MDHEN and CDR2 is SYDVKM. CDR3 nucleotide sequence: TGTGCCAGCAGTTTTAGTTACGAGAACACTGAAGCTTTCTTT. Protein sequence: CASSFSYENTEAFF.

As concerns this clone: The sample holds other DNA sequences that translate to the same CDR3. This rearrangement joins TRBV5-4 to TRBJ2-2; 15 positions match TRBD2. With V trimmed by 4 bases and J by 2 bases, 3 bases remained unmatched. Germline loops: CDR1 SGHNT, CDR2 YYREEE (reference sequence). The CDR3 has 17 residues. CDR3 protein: CASSRGLAGGNTGELFF. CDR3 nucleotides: TGTGCCAGCAGCCGGGGACTAGCGGGAGGAAACACCGGGGAGCTGTTTTTT. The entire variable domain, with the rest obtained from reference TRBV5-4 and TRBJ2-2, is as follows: ETGVTQSPTHLIKTRGQQVTLRCSSQSGHNTVSWYQQALGQGPQFIFQYYREEENGRGNFPPRFSGLQFPNYSSELNVNALELDDSALYLCASSRGLAGGNTGELFFGEGSRLTVL.

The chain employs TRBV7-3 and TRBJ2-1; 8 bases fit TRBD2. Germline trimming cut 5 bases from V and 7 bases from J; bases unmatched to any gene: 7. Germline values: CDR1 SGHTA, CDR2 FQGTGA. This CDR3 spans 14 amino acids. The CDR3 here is CASSPPGLGNEQFF. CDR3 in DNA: TGTGCCAGCAGCCCCCCGGGACTAGGGAATGAGCAGTTCTTC.

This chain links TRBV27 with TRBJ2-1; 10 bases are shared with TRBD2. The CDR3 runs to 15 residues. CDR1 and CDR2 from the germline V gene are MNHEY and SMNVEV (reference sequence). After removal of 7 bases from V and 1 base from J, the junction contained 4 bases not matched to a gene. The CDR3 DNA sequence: TGTGCCAGCACCCCGACTAGCGGGTCCTACAATGAGCAGTTCTTC. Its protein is CASTPTSGSYNEQFF.

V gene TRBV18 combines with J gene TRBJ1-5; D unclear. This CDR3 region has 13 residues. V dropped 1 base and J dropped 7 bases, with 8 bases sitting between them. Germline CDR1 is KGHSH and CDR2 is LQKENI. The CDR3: CASSPQTAQPQHF. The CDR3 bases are TGTGCCAGCTCACCACAGACTGCGCAGCCCCAGCATTTT. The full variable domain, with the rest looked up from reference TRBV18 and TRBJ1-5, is NAGVMQNPRHLVRRRGQEARLRCSPMKGHSHVYWYRQLPEEGLKFMVYLQKENIIDESGMPKERFSAEFPKEGPSILRIQQVVRGDSAAYFCASSPQTAQPQHFGDGTRLSIL.

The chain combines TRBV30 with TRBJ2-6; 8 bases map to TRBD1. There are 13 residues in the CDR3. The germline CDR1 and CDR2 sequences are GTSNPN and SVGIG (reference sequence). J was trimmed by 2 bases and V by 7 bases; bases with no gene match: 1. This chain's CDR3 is CASDRAGANVLTF. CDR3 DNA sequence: TGTGCCTCGGACAGGGCTGGGGCCAACGTCCTGACTTTC.

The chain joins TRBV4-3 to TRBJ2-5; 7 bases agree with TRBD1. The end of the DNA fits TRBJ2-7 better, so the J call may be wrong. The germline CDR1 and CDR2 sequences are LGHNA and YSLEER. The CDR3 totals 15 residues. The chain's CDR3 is CASSQDRGLLYEQYF. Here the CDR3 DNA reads TGCGCCAGCAGCCAAGACAGGGGGTTACTTTACGAGCAGTACTTC.

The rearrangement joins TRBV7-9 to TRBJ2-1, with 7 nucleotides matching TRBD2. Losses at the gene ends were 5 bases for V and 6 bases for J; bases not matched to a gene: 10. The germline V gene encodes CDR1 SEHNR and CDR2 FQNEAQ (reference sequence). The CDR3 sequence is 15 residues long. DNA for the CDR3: TGTGCCAGCAGCCGTTTGGGGGGGAGCATCAATGAGCAGTTCTTC. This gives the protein CASSRLGGSINEQFF.

The CDR3 DNA sequence: TGCGCCAGCAGCTTGGGGACAGTGGGCAATCAGCCCCAGCATTTT. It yields the protein CASSLGTVGNQPQHF. J is TRBJ1-5 and V is TRBV5-1; the D gene is possibly TRBD1 (6 bases). Germline-derived CDR1 and CDR2 are SGHRS and YFSETQ. V shed 0 bases and J shed 2 bases, with 9 bases lying between them. CDR3 length: 15 residues.

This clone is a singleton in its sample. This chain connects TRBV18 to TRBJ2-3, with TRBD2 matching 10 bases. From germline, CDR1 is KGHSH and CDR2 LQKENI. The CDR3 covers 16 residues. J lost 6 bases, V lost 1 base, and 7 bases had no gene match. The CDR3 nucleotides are TGTGCCAGCTCACCACTAGCGGGGGGTACGCCGGATACGCAGTATTTT. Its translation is CASSPLAGGTPDTQYF.

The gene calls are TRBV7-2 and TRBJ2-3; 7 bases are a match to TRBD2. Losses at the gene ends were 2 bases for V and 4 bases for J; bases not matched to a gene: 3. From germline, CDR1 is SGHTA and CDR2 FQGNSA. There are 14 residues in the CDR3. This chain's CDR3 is CASSLSSGADTQYF. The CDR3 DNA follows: TGTGCCAGCAGCTTATCTAGCGGTGCAGATACGCAGTATTTT.

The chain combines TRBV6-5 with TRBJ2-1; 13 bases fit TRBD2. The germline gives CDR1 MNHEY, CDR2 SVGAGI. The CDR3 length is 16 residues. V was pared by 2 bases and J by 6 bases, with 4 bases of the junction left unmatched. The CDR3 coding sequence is TGTGCCAGCAGTTACCCTAGACTAGCGGGGGGCAATGAGCAGTTCTTC. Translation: CASSYPRLAGGNEQFF.

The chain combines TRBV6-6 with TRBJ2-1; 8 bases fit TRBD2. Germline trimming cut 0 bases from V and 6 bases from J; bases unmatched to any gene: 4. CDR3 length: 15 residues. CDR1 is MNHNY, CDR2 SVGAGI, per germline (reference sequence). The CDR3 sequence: CASSYSASGFNEQFF. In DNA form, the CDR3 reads TGTGCCAGCAGTTACTCGGCTAGCGGGTTCAATGAGCAGTTCTTC.

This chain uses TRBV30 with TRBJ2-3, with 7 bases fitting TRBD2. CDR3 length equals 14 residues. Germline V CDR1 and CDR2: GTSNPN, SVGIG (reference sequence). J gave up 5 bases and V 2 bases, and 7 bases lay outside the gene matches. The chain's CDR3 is CAWSITGGRDTQYF. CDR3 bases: TGTGCCTGGAGTATCACGGGGGGTAGAGATACGCAGTATTTT.